The rows below give T cell receptor beta chains drawn from one sample of a study of blood T cell repertoires in COVID-19. The repertoire was sequenced with immunoSEQ multiplex PCR; TCRdb's copy has only in-frame clones and lacks some. Of some 460,000 clones listed, 75% to 90% are singletons. The sequenced material came from PBMCs or T cells enriched from blood (not recorded which). These receptor sequences come from a woman aged 18-35 years who had recovered from COVID-19. The CDR3 runs from the conserved cysteine through the conserved F or W. A D gene is named only where the DNA matches it firmly. The listing skips clone size in some rows; elsewhere it reads once, few, many or a size class.

V gene	clone size	J gene	D gene	CDR3 protein	CDR3 DNA
TRBV12-5	.	TRBJ2-7	.	CASGLVVGQDYEQYF	TGTGCTAGTGGTTTGGTAGTGGGTCAGGACTACGAGCAGTACTTC
TRBV10-3	.	TRBJ1-1	.	CAIGAGTEAFF	TGTGCCATCGGGGCGGGGACTGAAGCTTTCTTT
TRBV28	.	TRBJ1-5	.	CASSTTGDSNQPQHF	TGTGCCAGCAGCACAACAGGAGATAGCAATCAGCCCCAGCATTTT
TRBV30	.	TRBJ2-1	.	CAWSIYNEQFF	TGTGCCTGGAGCATCTACAATGAGCAGTTCTTC
TRBV30	.	TRBJ1-5	.	CAWSVQSGSGQPQHF	TGTGCCTGGAGTGTACAATCGGGATCGGGCCAGCCCCAGCATTTT
TRBV9	once	TRBJ1-1	.	CASSPRTVDFTEAFF	TGTGCCAGCAGCCCCCGGACAGTTGATTTCACTGAAGCTTTCTTT
TRBV7-8	once	TRBJ2-6	.	CASSTIRGSGANVLTF	TGTGCCAGCAGCACGATCCGGGGCTCTGGGGCCAACGTCCTGACTTTC
TRBV5-1	once	TRBJ1-1	TRBD1	CASSLIQGAHTEAFF	TGCGCCAGCAGCTTGATTCAGGGGGCGCACACTGAAGCTTTCTTT
TRBV11-2	.	TRBJ2-2	.	CASSPGGGGTFTGELFF	TGTGCCAGCAGCCCAGGAGGAGGTGGGACTTTTACCGGGGAGCTGTTTTTT
TRBV4-1	.	TRBJ2-7	TRBD2	CASSQVAGGGYEQYF	TGCGCCAGCAGCCAAGTGGCGGGGGGAGGGTACGAGCAGTACTTC
TRBV2	.	TRBJ2-1	TRBD2	CASTQEGLAGARGQFF	TGTGCCAGCACTCAAGAGGGACTAGCGGGTGCCCGAGGGCAGTTCTTC
TRBV5-1	once	TRBJ2-3	.	CASSPLQGVRDTQYF	TGCGCCAGCAGCCCTTTACAGGGTGTTCGAGATACGCAGTATTTT
TRBV20-1	.	TRBJ1-5	.	CSASVLEGNQPQHF	TGCAGTGCTAGTGTGTTGGAGGGGAATCAGCCCCAGCATTTT
TRBV6-5	.	TRBJ1-5	.	CASSYSPQTGQPQHF	TGTGCCAGCAGTTACTCTCCCCAAACGGGTCAGCCCCAGCATTTT
TRBV28	.	TRBJ1-1	.	CASSTGRGSTEAFF	TGTGCCAGCAGTACGGGGAGGGGAAGCACTGAAGCTTTCTTT
TRBV4-2	.	TRBJ2-3	TRBD2	CASSLQAGGVTDTQYF	TGTGCCAGCAGCCTTCAGGCGGGGGGGGTTACAGATACGCAGTATTTT
TRBV6-5	.	TRBJ1-3	.	CASRRLWAAGNTIYF	TGTGCCAGCAGGCGTTTATGGGCCGCTGGAAACACCATATATTTT
TRBV28	.	TRBJ2-2	.	CASSLFAIQGKTGELFF	TGTGCCAGCAGTTTATTCGCGATACAGGGCAAAACCGGGGAGCTGTTTTTT
TRBV19	.	TRBJ1-5	.	CASSPQGDSNQPQHF	TGTGCCAGTAGTCCCCAGGGTGACAGCAATCAGCCCCAGCATTTT
TRBV28	once	TRBJ2-7	.	CASSTQGIYEQYF	TGTGCCAGCAGTACTCAGGGGATCTACGAGCAGTACTTC
TRBV19	.	TRBJ1-3	TRBD1	CASSVTGVGNTIYF	TGTGCCAGTAGTGTGACAGGGGTGGGAAACACCATATATTTT
TRBV5-4	.	TRBJ1-4	.	CASSLGRVSTNEKLFF	TGTGCCAGCAGCTTGGGGAGGGTTTCAACTAATGAAAAACTGTTTTTT
TRBV18	.	TRBJ1-2	TRBD1	CASSPQGQAGYTF	TGTGCCAGCTCACCCCAGGGACAGGCGGGCTACACCTTC
TRBV24-1	.	TRBJ2-2	TRBD2	CATSDLAGGHTGELFF	TGTGCCACCAGTGATTTAGCGGGGGGGCACACCGGGGAGCTGTTTTTT
TRBV2	.	TRBJ2-3	TRBD2	CASSTSGGPQDTQYF	TGTGCCAGCAGTACTAGCGGGGGCCCCCAAGATACGCAGTATTTT
TRBV18	.	TRBJ2-7	TRBD2	CASSPSGGAIGEQYF	TGTGCCAGCTCACCTAGCGGGGGAGCGATCGGGGAGCAGTACTTC
TRBV4-1	.	TRBJ2-1	.	CASSQAGEAYNEQFF	TGCGCCAGCAGCCAAGCCGGGGAGGCTTACAATGAGCAGTTCTTC
TRBV3-1/TRBV3-2	.	TRBJ2-7	.	CASSPGGYEQYF	TGTGCCAGCAGCCCCGGAGGCTACGAGCAGTACTTC
TRBV29-1	.	TRBJ2-7	.	CSVVRGTYEQYF	TGCAGCGTTGTAAGGGGTACCTACGAGCAGTACTTC
TRBV7-9	few	TRBJ1-6	.	CASSFRTEGTDNSPLHF	TGTGCCAGCAGCTTCCGGACGGAGGGTACCGATAATTCACCCCTCCACTTT
TRBV6-5	.	TRBJ2-1	.	CASTVGVGDNEQFF	TGTGCCAGCACTGTGGGCGTGGGAGACAATGAGCAGTTCTTC
TRBV28	.	TRBJ2-2	TRBD1	CASSPGDRGAGELFF	TGTGCCAGCAGTCCAGGGGACAGGGGGGCCGGGGAGCTGTTTTTT
TRBV7-9	.	TRBJ2-7	.	CASSLDGDEQYF	TGTGCCAGCAGCTTAGACGGGGACGAGCAGTACTTC
TRBV4-1	.	TRBJ2-1	.	CASSPNGGGNEQFF	TGCGCCAGCAGCCCCAACGGGGGAGGAAATGAGCAGTTCTTC
TRBV30	.	TRBJ2-2	.	CAWGGVTGELFF	TGTGCCTGGGGGGGAGTCACCGGGGAGCTGTTTTTT
TRBV18	.	TRBJ1-1	.	CASSPGGYAEAFF	TGTGCCAGCTCACCGGGCGGGTACGCTGAAGCTTTCTTT
TRBV28	.	TRBJ2-6	TRBD1	CASSFGAGGSGANVLTF	TGTGCCAGCAGTTTCGGGGCAGGGGGCTCTGGGGCCAACGTCCTGACTTTC
TRBV30	.	TRBJ1-2	TRBD1	CAWATGGYGYTF	TGTGCCTGGGCCACAGGGGGGTATGGCTACACCTTC
TRBV5-1	.	TRBJ2-2	.	CASSQAVDTGELFF	TGCGCCAGCTCCCAAGCCGTGGACACCGGGGAGCTGTTTTTT
TRBV2	once	TRBJ2-7	TRBD2	CAAGTSGYEQYF	TGTGCAGCCGGGACTAGCGGCTACGAGCAGTACTTC